The 9 T cell receptor beta chains given below trace back to one sample, sequenced in a study of CD8 T cells in ankylosing spondylitis. Study-wide points: About 8 highly homologous variants made up a TCR beta motif, and this motif appeared characteristic of ankylosing spondylitis blood.

The antigens of these receptors remain unknown. TCRdb used MiXCR to reprocess the 5' RACE reads, holding one entry per CDR3 protein. The repertoire has 700,000 to 1,000,000 distinct CDR3 sequences, 10% to 15% of them found once; the top ten carry about 0.49%. Material: blood, either unsorted or a sorted T cell fraction (not recorded which). These receptors came from a male donor with ankylosing spondylitis.

The V gene is TRBV7-6, the J gene TRBJ2-2; D uncertain. V lost 1 base, J lost 6 bases, and 15 bases lay in between. This CDR3 has 16 amino acids. The germline gives CDR1 SGHVS, CDR2 FNYEAQ. The CDR3 nucleotides read TGTGCCAGCAGCTTAGGTGGCTCCTGGTTATCCGGGGAGCTGTTTTTT. Translating it yields CASSLGGSWLSGELFF. Combining the CDR3 with reference TRBV7-6 and TRBJ2-2 gives the whole variable domain GAGVSQSPRYKVTKRGQDVALRCDPISGHVSLYWYRQALGQGPEFLTYFNYEAQQDKSGLPNDRFSAERPEGSISTLTIQRTEQRDSAMYRCASSLGGSWLSGELFFGEGSRLTVL.

This clonotype was seen a single time. One end of the junction varies from germline; a read error may be responsible. This sequence joins TRBV12-3 or TRBV12-4 and TRBJ2-3; possible D gene TRBD2, 5 bases. The CDR3 extends over 18 amino acids. The CDR3 loop reads CARSPSRGRVAYGNTQYF. The CDR3 nucleotides are TGTGCCCGCAGCCCCAGTCGGGGTAGGGTAGCGTACGGGAATACGCAGTATTTT.

This clonotype was found many times. V usage is TRBV7-2 and J usage is TRBJ1-2; D gene uncertain. Per germline, CDR1 SGHTA and CDR2 FQGNSA. The CDR3 loop spans 14 amino acids. The germline V and J ends were trimmed by 1 base and 6 bases, with 12 bases remaining between them. The CDR3 DNA sequence: TGTGCCAGCAGCTTAGTGGAGGGTATACATGGCTACACCTTC. Protein: CASSLVEGIHGYTF.

This clonotype was counted ten times or more. The rearrangement uses TRBV20-1 and TRBJ2-5; maybe TRBD2 (6 bases). The germline V and J ends were trimmed by 5 bases and 1 base, with 8 bases remaining between them. The CDR3 is 12 amino acids. Germline lookup yields CDR1 DFQATT and CDR2 SNEGSKA (reference sequence). Written as DNA, the CDR3 is TGCAGTGCTTCGGGACTCCAAGAGACCCAGTACTTC. This sequence encodes CSASGLQETQYF.

The V and J genes are TRBV6-5 and TRBJ2-1; D unresolved. The germline V and J ends were trimmed by 0 bases and 3 bases, with 6 bases remaining between them. The CDR3 has 14 amino acids. The germline V gene encodes CDR1 MNHEY and CDR2 SVGAGI. CDR3 region: CASSYSSYYNEQFF. CDR3 coding DNA: TGTGCCAGCAGTTACTCTAGCTACTACAATGAGCAGTTCTTC.

V gene TRBV2 combines with J gene TRBJ2-3; D uncertain. Germline loops: CDR1 SNHLY, CDR2 FYNNEI. V lost 4 bases to trimming and J lost 0 bases, with 17 bases between them. The CDR3 sequence is 17 residues long. Here the CDR3 reads CASSAVGRASSTDTQYF. The CDR3, as DNA: TGTGCCAGCAGTGCAGTTGGACGGGCCTCTAGCACAGATACGCAGTATTTT.

The chain joins TRBV6-2 or TRBV6-3 to TRBJ1-1, with TRBD1 as a possible D gene (6 bases). The CDR3 sequence is 13 residues long. Germline assignment: CDR1 MNHEY and CDR2 SVGEGT. V shed 7 bases and J shed 5 bases, with 14 bases lying between them. The CDR3 region has the DNA TGTGCCAGCACCGTACAGGGAGGGACTGAAGCTTTCTTT. This encodes CASTVQGGTEAFF.

In this sample, this clonotype turned up a few times. DNA of the CDR3: TGTGCCACCAGCACCTATGTCGGGGAGCTGTTTTTT. Translated: CATSTYVGELFF. This chain connects TRBV15 to TRBJ2-2; D gene uncertain. CDR1 is LNHNV, CDR2 YYDKDF, per germline (reference sequence). V lost 4 bases and J 7 bases, leaving 7 bases between the germline ends. CDR3 length: 12 amino acids.

The chain combines TRBV5-1 with TRBJ2-2; no reliable D call. This CDR3 is 15 amino acids long. Deletions cut 0 bases from V and 5 bases from J, with 11 bases between. Germline values: CDR1 SGHRS, CDR2 YFSETQ. The CDR3 protein is CASSLAGHGTGELFF. DNA of the CDR3: TGCGCCAGCAGCTTGGCAGGTCACGGGACCGGGGAGCTGTTTTTT.